The 24 T cell receptor beta chains in this list originate from one sample, sequenced in a study of blood T cell repertoires in COVID-19. The table came from immunoSEQ multiplex PCR; TCRdb's copy has only in-frame clones and leaves some out. The profile covers 400,000 to 550,000 clones, with 80% to 90% appearing a single time and roughly 4% taken by the ten largest. Sequenced material: peripheral blood. The origin of the receptors is a woman aged 25 to 39 with acute or convalescent COVID-19.

The chain has TRBV5-4 and TRBJ2-7, with D perhaps TRBD1 (7 bases). The ends were cut back, 5 bases at V and 3 bases at J, with 18 bases in the middle. Per germline, CDR1 SGHNT and CDR2 YYREEE (reference sequence). This CDR3 contains 15 residues. In nucleotides, the CDR3 is TGTGCCAGCAGACAACAGGGGTCCGGGGGCTACGAGCAGTACTTC. Protein: CASRQQGSGGYEQYF.

The chain combines TRBV6-5 with TRBJ1-4; the D gene is possibly TRBD1 (6 bases). Trimming pared 10 bases from V and 8 bases from J, leaving 20 bases between. This CDR3 region has 14 residues. CDR1 and CDR2 (germline): MNHEY, SVGAGI. CDR3 loop: CATRTAGAREKLFF. CDR3 bases: TGTGCCACTCGGACAGCAGGGGCCCGGGAAAAACTGTTTTTT.

The chain is built from TRBV2 and TRBJ2-1; no definite D call. V was trimmed by 1 base and J by 7 bases, leaving 5 bases between them. The length of the CDR3 is 12 residues. The germline V gene has CDR1 SNHLY and CDR2 FYNNEI. CDR3 DNA sequence: TGTGCCAGCAGTGAAGTGTCAAATGAGCAGTTCTTC. Residues: CASSEVSNEQFF.

The chain uses TRBV6-8 and TRBJ1-5, with D possibly TRBD1 on 6 matching bases. CDR3 length: 16 amino acids. CDR1 and CDR2 from the germline V gene are MNHGY and SAAAGT. V lost 0 bases, J lost 4 bases, and 13 bases lay in between. CDR3 residues: CASSYSRGKGNQPQHF. DNA for the CDR3: TGTGCCAGCAGTTACTCGAGGGGGAAGGGAAATCAGCCCCAGCATTTT.

The chain combines TRBV3-1 (or the pseudogene TRBV3-2) with TRBJ2-3; 10 bases are shared with TRBD2. Trimming took 7 bases from V and 5 from J; bases not matched to a gene: 12. Germline-derived CDR1 and CDR2 are LGHDT and YNNKEL (reference sequence). The CDR3 covers 16 residues. The CDR3 DNA is TGTGCCAGCAAACCGGGACTAGCGTCATTCAAAGATACGCAGTATTTT. This gives the protein CASKPGLASFKDTQYF.

This CDR3 reads CASSRSGSGVTDTQYF. As DNA, the CDR3 is TGTGCCAGCAGCAGGAGCGGTAGCGGGGTCACAGATACGCAGTATTTT. J is TRBJ2-3 and V is TRBV5-5; 8 nucleotides line up with TRBD2. The V gene's germline CDR1 is SGHKS and CDR2 YYEKEE (reference sequence). CDR3 length: 16 amino acids. V lost 4 bases, J lost 2 bases, and 9 bases stayed unmatched.

The V gene is TRBV18, the J gene TRBJ1-2; D might be TRBD1 (6 bases). From germline, CDR1 is KGHSH and CDR2 LQKENI. The ends were cut back, 3 bases at V and 4 bases at J, with 12 bases in the middle. This CDR3 comprises 14 residues. The CDR3 loop reads CASSPDTGIYGYTF. In DNA, the CDR3 is TGTGCCAGCTCACCCGACACAGGGATCTATGGCTACACCTTC.

The chain couples TRBV7-6 to TRBJ2-5, with D possibly TRBD1 on 7 matching bases. Trimming left V 5 bases short and J 2 bases short, with 21 bases between. The CDR3 has 17 residues. Germline V gene lookup returns CDR1 SGHVS and CDR2 FNYEAQ. The CDR3 protein is CASSGGTGQNLQETQYF. The CDR3 nucleotides are TGTGCCAGCAGCGGGGGGACGGGACAGAACCTTCAAGAGACCCAGTACTTC.

The chain recombines TRBV3-1 (or the pseudogene TRBV3-2) with TRBJ2-2; D is undetermined. The CDR3 length is 12 residues. Trimming took off 4 bases at V and 6 bases at J, with 6 bases between the two ends. In germline, CDR1 is LGHDT, CDR2 YNNKEL (reference sequence). The CDR3 region has the DNA TGTGCCAGCAGCCCCCGGGCCGGGGAGCTGTTTTTT. It is translated as CASSPRAGELFF.

The genes are TRBV28 and TRBJ1-3; 10 nucleotides align to TRBD1. The V segment lost 6 bases and the J segment 6 bases; nucleotides outside the gene matches: 5. CDR1 is MDHEN and CDR2 is SYDVKM in the germline V gene. The length of the CDR3 is 14 residues. The DNA for the CDR3 is TGTGCCAGCAGCCGGGGACAGGGGATAAACACCATATATTTT. Translation gives CASSRGQGINTIYF. Based on the CDR3 plus reference TRBV28 and TRBJ1-3, the full variable domain is DVKVTQSSRYLVKRTGEKVFLECVQDMDHENMFWYRQDPGLGLRLIYFSYDVKMKEKGDIPEGYSVSREKKERFSLILESASTNQTSMYLCASSRGQGINTIYFGEGSWLTVV.

The CDR3 bases are TGTGCCAGCAGCTTTTTCTTGTCCGGGAACACTGAAGCTTTCTTT. This translates into CASSFFLSGNTEAFF. V usage is TRBV7-9 and J usage is TRBJ1-1; D gene uncertain. Germline CDR1 and CDR2: SEHNR and FQNEAQ (reference sequence). V was pared by 3 bases and J by 1 base, with 12 bases between. CDR3 length: 15 amino acids.

The genes are TRBV7-9 and TRBJ2-3, with D hard to call. The CDR3 has 15 residues. Deletions cut 4 bases from V and 2 bases from J, with 13 bases between. Germline V gene lookup returns CDR1 SEHNR and CDR2 FQNEAQ (reference sequence). In nucleotides, the CDR3 is TGTGCCAGCAGCTCATCGAAACAGTCCACAGATACGCAGTATTTT. Translating it yields CASSSSKQSTDTQYF.

As regards this clone: Distinct nucleotide sequences in the sample also encode this CDR3. The DNA for the CDR3 is TGTGCCAGCAGCGTAGGACTAGCGGGTAACCAAGAGACCCAGTACTTC. It yields the protein CASSVGLAGNQETQYF. This chain joins TRBV9 and TRBJ2-5; 10 bases match TRBD2. J was trimmed by 0 bases and V by 0 bases; bases with no gene match: 2. The CDR3 runs to 16 residues. Germline V gives CDR1 SGDLS, CDR2 YYNGEE.

This chain links TRBV24-1 with TRBJ2-7; 10 bases match TRBD1. The CDR3 runs 15 residues. Germline V gene lookup returns CDR1 KGHDR and CDR2 SFDVKD. Germline trimming cut 3 bases from V and 5 bases from J; bases unmatched to any gene: 6. CDR3: CATSDPGTGDHEQYF. CDR3 sequence (DNA): TGTGCCACCAGTGATCCCGGGACAGGGGACCACGAGCAGTACTTC.

The chain employs TRBV14 and TRBJ1-4, with TRBD1 matching over 7 bases. The CDR3 has 15 amino acids. Looked up from germline, CDR1 is SGHDN and CDR2 is FVKESK. Unmatched junction bases numbered 6, after V lost 4 bases and J lost 4 bases. In DNA form, the CDR3 reads TGTGCCAGCAGCCTTTTTAGGGGGCGTAATGAAAAACTGTTTTTT. Protein sequence: CASSLFRGRNEKLFF.

The chain joins TRBV4-1 to TRBJ2-5, with TRBD1 matching 8 bases. Germline V gene data show CDR1 as MGHRA and CDR2 as YSYEKL. The CDR3 runs 17 residues. V lost 4 bases, J lost 0 bases, and 10 bases stayed unmatched. CDR3 amino acids: CASSPIRTGYYQETQYF. The CDR3 DNA reads as TGCGCCAGCAGCCCAATCCGGACAGGGTATTACCAAGAGACCCAGTACTTC.

The V call is TRBV30, the J call TRBJ1-1, with a tentative D call TRBD1 (5 bases). The CDR3 loop spans 13 amino acids. The V gene's germline CDR1 is GTSNPN and CDR2 SVGIG (reference sequence). V was pared by 0 bases and J by 4 bases, with 9 bases between. The CDR3 reads CAWSVGRVTEAFF. The CDR3 DNA reads TGTGCCTGGAGTGTGGGCAGGGTCACTGAAGCTTTCTTT.

The chain joins TRBV5-1 to TRBJ2-1; 12 bases are a match to TRBD2. This CDR3 has 16 amino acids. The germline V gene encodes CDR1 SGHRS and CDR2 YFSETQ. V shed 1 base, J shed 7 bases, and the junction held 6 bases outside the gene matches. CDR3 region: CASSLPELAGGNEQFF. In DNA form, the CDR3 reads TGCGCCAGCAGCTTGCCGGAACTAGCGGGGGGAAATGAGCAGTTCTTC.

In this sample, this clone turned up once. CDR3 bases: TGTGCCAGCAGACAACGACAGGACGGGCAGCAGTACTTC. This gives the protein CASRQRQDGQQYF. The chain employs TRBV6-5 and TRBJ2-7; possibly TRBD1 for D (6 bases). Germline V gene data show CDR1 as MNHEY and CDR2 as SVGAGI. The CDR3 runs 13 residues. V lost 6 bases to trimming and J lost 8 bases, with 17 bases between them.

The rearrangement links TRBV10-1 to TRBJ2-5; the D gene is possibly TRBD2 (5 bases). CDR1 and CDR2 (germline): WNHNN, SYGVQD (reference sequence). V lost 0 bases and J 2 bases, leaving 10 bases between the germline ends. This CDR3 is built from 15 residues. The CDR3 is CASSESGVPQETQYF. The CDR3, as DNA: TGCGCCAGCAGTGAGTCCGGGGTTCCGCAAGAGACCCAGTACTTC.

V and J are TRBV6-6 and TRBJ1-1; D might be TRBD1 (5 bases). Trimming took 4 bases from V and 1 from J, leaving 13 bases between them. The CDR3 loop spans 15 amino acids. In germline, CDR1 is MNHNY, CDR2 SVGAGI (reference sequence). The CDR3 coding sequence is TGTGCCAGCAGTTCGAATAGGCAGGGGAACACTGAAGCTTTCTTT. This encodes CASSSNRQGNTEAFF.

This rearrangement joins TRBV7-3 to TRBJ2-3, with 7 bases identical to TRBD2. The CDR3 has 15 amino acids. The V gene end was trimmed by 3 bases and the J gene end by 4 bases; junction bases not matched to a gene: 7. The germline V gene encodes CDR1 SGHTA and CDR2 FQGTGA. CDR3 sequence: CASSFSRGESDTQYF. The CDR3 nucleotides are TGTGCCAGCAGCTTTTCTCGGGGGGAATCAGATACGCAGTATTTT. The full variable domain, in which reference TRBV7-3 and TRBJ2-3 provide the parts outside the CDR3, is GAGVSQTPSNKVTEKGKYVELRCDPISGHTALYWYRQSLGQGPEFLIYFQGTGAADDSGLPNDRFFAVRPEGSVSTLKIQRTERGDSAVYLCASSFSRGESDTQYFGPGTRLTVL.

This clone was seen at least ten times. The V call is TRBV2, the J call TRBJ2-1; 7 positions agree with TRBD2. The CDR3 runs 12 residues. V was pared by 4 bases and J by 7 bases, with 1 base of the junction left unmatched. Germline assignment: CDR1 SNHLY and CDR2 FYNNEI. CDR3 residues: CASSGTRNEQFF. CDR3 coding DNA: TGTGCCAGCAGTGGGACTAGGAATGAGCAGTTCTTC.

This chain connects TRBV4-1 to TRBJ2-4; 11 nucleotides agree with TRBD2. Germline CDR1 MGHRA, CDR2 YSYEKL. V lost 0 bases, J lost 3 bases, and 7 bases stayed unmatched. The CDR3 has 18 amino acids. The CDR3 DNA sequence: TGCGCCAGCAGCCAAGATCGCAGACTAGCGGGGATCAAAAACATTCAGTACTTC. Translation: CASSQDRRLAGIKNIQYF.